This T cell receptor beta chain is from a study of T cells after yellow fever vaccination. Study-level points and caveats: Among all clonotypes, a small share was observed in both CD4 and CD8 compartments. Clones that expanded after primary vaccination mostly reappeared after the booster (around 96% CD4, 75% to 90% CD8). The secondary response peaked faster, at day 5 versus 15, but was weaker.

Germline values: CDR1 SQVTM, CDR2 ANQGSEA. This CDR3 comprises 12 residues. V was trimmed by 4 bases and J by 0 bases, leaving 6 bases between them. Researchers made TCR cDNA using 5'RACE template switching, and this step added a universal primer site and UMIs. TCRdb processed the 5' RACE reads anew with MiXCR; each CDR3 protein has one entry. The sample records under 200,000 distinct CDR3 sequences, approximately 11% being singletons. As regards this clonotype: Antigen unknown.

The input for sequencing was CD8+ T cells sorted from PBMCs, taken 15 days after the yellow fever booster vaccination. The TCR originated in a man between 18 and 29 years old who received the YFV17D yellow fever vaccine. This chain connects TRBV29-1 to TRBJ1-1, with unresolved D. CDR3 sequence: CSVAPMNTEAFF. The CDR3 bases are TGCAGCGTTGCCCCCATGAACACTGAAGCTTTCTTT.